The 18 T cell receptor beta chains in this list originate from one sample, sequenced in a study of blood T cell repertoires in COVID-19. TCRdb's copy holds only in-frame clones and misses some; the assay was immunoSEQ multiplex PCR. The sample comprises under 300,000 clones, around 83% of which are singletons, and 3.4% rests with the top ten. Material: peripheral blood. Receptors originate from a woman between 18 and 29 years old with acute or convalescent COVID-19.

The chain recombines TRBV7-3 with TRBJ2-2; no clear D gene. The CDR3 sequence is 13 residues long. With 1 base removed from V and 5 bases from J, the gap between germline ends came to 5 bases. CDR1 SGHTA and CDR2 FQGTGA come from the germline V gene. DNA of the CDR3: TGTGCCAGCAGCTTAAAGGAGACCGGGGAGCTGTTTTTT. Translated, it gives CASSLKETGELFF.

In its sample, this clone was seen a few times. The V gene is TRBV27, the J gene TRBJ2-5, with 9 bases that match TRBD2. V shed 5 bases, J shed 4 bases, and the junction held 8 bases outside the gene matches. Germline CDR1 MNHEY, CDR2 SMNVEV (reference sequence). This CDR3 comprises 15 residues. This CDR3 reads CASSDQGLAGETQYF. As DNA, the CDR3 is TGTGCCAGCAGTGACCAGGGACTAGCAGGAGAGACCCAGTACTTC.

The V gene is TRBV24-1, the J gene TRBJ2-2, with 7 bases aligning to TRBD1. The V gene's germline CDR1 is KGHDR and CDR2 SFDVKD. V shed 9 bases, J shed 1 base, and the junction held 7 bases outside the gene matches. The CDR3 contains 15 residues. The CDR3 DNA reads TGTGCCACCGCAAGGGGGCTTCTGAACACCGGGGAGCTGTTTTTT. Translated: CATARGLLNTGELFF.

The CDR3 DNA follows: TGTGCCAGCAGCTCCCGACTAGCGGGAGGGCCTAATGAGCAGTTCTTC. Its protein is CASSSRLAGGPNEQFF. The chain carries TRBV3-1 (or the pseudogene TRBV3-2) and TRBJ2-1; TRBD2 aligns across 14 bases. Per the germline V gene, CDR1 is LGHDT and CDR2 is YNNKEL (reference sequence). Trimming took 5 bases from V and 7 from J; bases not matched to a gene: 7. The CDR3 sequence is 16 residues long.

This chain joins TRBV2 and TRBJ1-2, with 7 positions matching TRBD1. The CDR3 totals 15 residues. Per germline, CDR1 SNHLY and CDR2 FYNNEI. The J segment lost 4 bases and the V segment lost 3 bases, leaving 8 bases of the junction unmatched. The CDR3 spells CASSDARQGAYGYTF. The CDR3 bases are TGTGCCAGCAGTGACGCTAGACAGGGTGCCTATGGCTACACCTTC.

This clone was seen a few times. V gene TRBV28 combines with J gene TRBJ1-5; a possible D gene is TRBD1 (6 bases). Germline V gives CDR1 MDHEN, CDR2 SYDVKM. The CDR3 is 15 residues long. The V and J ends lost 7 bases and 0 bases respectively, with 13 bases between them. CDR3 residues: CASKRQGNSNQPQHF. CDR3 in DNA: TGTGCCAGCAAACGGCAGGGGAATAGCAATCAGCCCCAGCATTTT.

V is TRBV6-6 and J is TRBJ1-1; D is undetermined. V was clipped by 6 bases and J by 1 base, with 12 bases between them. Germline CDR1 MNHNY, CDR2 SVGAGI (reference sequence). CDR3 length equals 14 residues. The DNA for the CDR3 is TGTGCCAGCAGCGACTACCTCGGGAACACTGAAGCTTTCTTT. Translation gives CASSDYLGNTEAFF.

CDR3 bases: TGTGCCTGGAGTGTACAAGGCAGGGTAGAGGTGCTGTTTTTT. Encoded protein: CAWSVQGRVEVLFF. The chain links TRBV30 to TRBJ2-2; D might be TRBD1 (5 bases). This CDR3 is built from 14 residues. Germline V CDR1 and CDR2: GTSNPN, SVGIG (reference sequence). The germline V and J ends were trimmed by 0 bases and 13 bases, with 18 bases remaining between them.

The rearrangement links TRBV2 to TRBJ1-6, with 9 bases that match TRBD1. The CDR3 runs to 15 residues. CDR1 is SNHLY, CDR2 FYNNEI, per germline. Trimming at V came to 2 bases and at J to 9 bases, leaving 5 bases not matched to a gene. The DNA of the CDR3 is TGTGCCAGCAGTGAAAGACAGGGGGGTCGTTCACCCCTCCACTTT. This codes for CASSERQGGRSPLHF.

The V and J genes are TRBV12-3 or TRBV12-4 and TRBJ1-6; D is perhaps TRBD1 (5 bases). Trimming removed 1 base from V and 13 bases from J, with 8 bases in between. This CDR3 contains 12 residues. CDR3 residues: CASSLGPGPLHF. DNA for the CDR3: TGTGCCAGCAGTTTAGGTCCAGGGCCCCTCCACTTT.

In this sample, this clone turned up once. The chain joins TRBV7-2 to TRBJ2-2; 7 bases map to TRBD1. The CDR3 spans 14 residues. V lost 5 bases and J lost 4; bases outside the gene matches: 4. CDR1 is SGHTA and CDR2 is FQGNSA in the germline V gene. This CDR3 reads CASSTDRSTGELFF. The CDR3 coding sequence is TGTGCCAGCAGCACGGACAGGTCCACCGGGGAGCTGTTTTTT.

The chain is built from TRBV14 and TRBJ1-2, with D perhaps matching TRBD1 (5 bases). Germline loops: CDR1 SGHDN, CDR2 FVKESK. This CDR3 is built from 15 residues. V was clipped by 0 bases and J by 4 bases, with 12 bases between them. The CDR3 DNA is TGTGCCAGCAGCCAAGATATACTGGGGCCCTATGGCTACACCTTC. Translation gives CASSQDILGPYGYTF. The full variable domain, with the rest looked up from reference TRBV14 and TRBJ1-2, is EAGVTQFPSHSVIEKGQTVTLRCDPISGHDNLYWYRRVMGKEIKFLLHFVKESKQDESGMPNNRFLAERTGGTYSTLKVQPAELEDSGVYFCASSQDILGPYGYTFGSGTRLTVV.

In the case of this clone: Compared with germline, one end of the junction differs, possibly owing to a read error. This chain joins TRBV11-2 and TRBJ1-2; TRBD1 matches at 7 bases. The CDR3 covers 13 residues. CDR1 is SGHAT and CDR2 is FQNNGV in the germline V gene. The CDR3 DNA reads as TGTGCCAGCAGCATAGACAGGGACTATGGCTACACCTTC. Amino acids: CASSIDRDYGYTF.

This clone showed up just a few times. The V and J genes are TRBV28 and TRBJ1-4; D uncertain. V gave up 2 bases and J gave up 12 bases, with 7 bases separating them. Germline loops: CDR1 MDHEN, CDR2 SYDVKM. The CDR3 is 11 amino acids. The CDR3 reads CASSLANELFF. The CDR3 DNA reads as TGTGCCAGCAGTTTAGCGAACGAACTGTTTTTT.

V is TRBV6-5 and J is TRBJ1-3, with a tentative D call TRBD1 (6 bases). The germline V and J ends were trimmed by 2 bases and 0 bases, with 11 bases remaining between them. The V gene's germline CDR1 is MNHEY and CDR2 SVGAGI. The CDR3 covers 16 residues. DNA for the CDR3: TGTGCCAGCAGTTACGATGGGGGCGTCTCTGGAAACACCATATATTTT. Translated: CASSYDGGVSGNTIYF.

The chain carries TRBV5-8 and TRBJ1-5; tentative D call: TRBD1 (5 bases). This CDR3 is 14 amino acids long. V shed 4 bases and J shed 4 bases, with 12 bases lying between them. The germline V gene encodes CDR1 SGHTS and CDR2 YDEGEE. DNA of the CDR3: TGTGCCAGCAGCCTAGGACACCATAATCAGCCCCAGCATTTT. It specifies CASSLGHHNQPQHF.

This chain connects TRBV18 to TRBJ1-4, with D perhaps matching TRBD1 (5 bases). From germline, CDR1 is KGHSH and CDR2 LQKENI. The CDR3 sequence is 17 residues long. V gave up 3 bases and J gave up 0 bases, with 14 bases separating them. CDR3 coding DNA: TGTGCCAGCTCACCCTGGGACGGGACTGCAACTAATGAAAAACTGTTTTTT. Translation gives CASSPWDGTATNEKLFF.

The rearrangement uses TRBV27 and TRBJ1-1, with D tentatively TRBD1 (6 bases). With 3 bases removed from V and 4 bases from J, the gap between germline ends came to 12 bases. The CDR3 extends over 14 amino acids. In germline, CDR1 is MNHEY, CDR2 SMNVEV (reference sequence). This CDR3 is CASSLRGGVTEAFF. The CDR3 coding sequence is TGTGCCAGCAGTTTGAGGGGGGGGGTCACTGAAGCTTTCTTT.